Shown below are 6 T cell receptor beta chains from a single sample sequenced in a study of Tregs in tolerant kidney transplant recipients. Sequenced by immunoSEQ multiplex PCR; TCRdb stores in-frame clones only, minus some. The sample contains approximately 90,000 clones, more than 80% of which appear only once. Sequenced: CD8+ T cells from blood. Receptor source: a human donor in good health.

The chain recombines TRBV7-9 with TRBJ1-1; the D is unclear. CDR1 and CDR2 (germline): SEHNR, FQNEAQ (reference sequence). Trimming took 5 bases from V and 6 from J, leaving 7 bases between them. This CDR3 contains 11 residues. CDR3 protein: CASSIEPEAFF. The CDR3 bases are TGTGCCAGCAGCATTGAACCTGAAGCTTTCTTT.

The chain is built from TRBV27 and TRBJ1-2; 8 bases align to TRBD1. CDR1 is MNHEY, CDR2 SMNVEV, per germline (reference sequence). The CDR3 is 17 amino acids. Trimming took 5 bases from V and 2 from J; bases not matched to a gene: 13. CDR3 loop: CASSPHRQGTPNYGYTF. DNA of the CDR3: TGTGCCAGCAGTCCACACCGACAGGGGACCCCGAACTATGGCTACACCTTC.

The V and J genes are TRBV7-9 and TRBJ2-1, with D perhaps being TRBD1 or TRBD2 (6 bases each). The CDR3 contains 16 residues. V lost 2 bases and J lost 3, with 14 bases in between. In germline, CDR1 is SEHNR, CDR2 FQNEAQ (reference sequence). The DNA for the CDR3 is TGTGCCAGCAGCTTATTAGGAGGGGGGTTCTACAATGAGCAGTTCTTC. Its protein product is CASSLLGGGFYNEQFF.

The chain carries TRBV11-1 and TRBJ2-7; tentative D call: TRBD2 (5 bases). In germline, CDR1 is SGHAT, CDR2 FQDESV (reference sequence). The germline V and J ends were trimmed by 5 bases and 2 bases, with 16 bases remaining between them. The CDR3 is 15 amino acids. Here the CDR3 DNA reads TGTGCCAGCAGCCCCGACTATTCGGGAACCTACGAGCAGTACTTC. It codes for CASSPDYSGTYEQYF.

The rearrangement links TRBV15 to TRBJ1-1; a weak D match, TRBD1 (6 bases). Trimming left V 0 bases short and J 5 bases short, with 13 bases between. Germline V gene lookup returns CDR1 LNHNV and CDR2 YYDKDF (reference sequence). The CDR3 is 15 amino acids. The CDR3 region is CATSRDWGGGTEAFF. The CDR3 nucleotides are TGTGCCACCAGCAGAGATTGGGGGGGCGGAACTGAAGCTTTCTTT.

The chain employs TRBV27 and TRBJ2-7, with unresolved D. The CDR3 covers 13 residues. Trimming left V 4 bases short and J 2 bases short, with 9 bases between. The germline CDR1 and CDR2 sequences are MNHEY and SMNVEV (reference sequence). The CDR3 DNA sequence: TGTGCCAGCAGTTATCTTCCTACCTACGAGCAGTACTTC. The encoded protein is CASSYLPTYEQYF.